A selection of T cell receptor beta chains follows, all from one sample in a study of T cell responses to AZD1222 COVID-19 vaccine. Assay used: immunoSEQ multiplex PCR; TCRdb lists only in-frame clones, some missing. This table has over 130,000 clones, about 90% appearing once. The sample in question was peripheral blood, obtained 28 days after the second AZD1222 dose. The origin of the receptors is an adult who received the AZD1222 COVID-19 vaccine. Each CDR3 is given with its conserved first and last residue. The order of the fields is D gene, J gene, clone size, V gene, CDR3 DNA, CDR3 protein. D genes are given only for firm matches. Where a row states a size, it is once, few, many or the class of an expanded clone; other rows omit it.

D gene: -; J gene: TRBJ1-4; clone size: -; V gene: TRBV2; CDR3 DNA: TGTGCCAGCAGTGTAATTCCAGGGACGGTCAATAATGAAAAACTGTTTTTT; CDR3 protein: CASSVIPGTVNNEKLFF
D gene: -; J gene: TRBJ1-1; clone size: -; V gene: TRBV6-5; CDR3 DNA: TGTGCCAGCAGGCCGCCGGGACGGCAGAACACTGAAGCTTTCTTT; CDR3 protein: CASRPPGRQNTEAFF
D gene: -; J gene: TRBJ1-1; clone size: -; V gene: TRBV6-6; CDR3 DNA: TGTGCCAGCAGCCCCCCCGGGGCTGAAGCTTTCTTT; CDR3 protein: CASSPPGAEAFF
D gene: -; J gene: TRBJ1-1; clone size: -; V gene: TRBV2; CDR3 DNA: TGTGCCAGCAGTGAAGAGGGGAACACTGAAGCTTTCTTT; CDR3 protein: CASSEEGNTEAFF
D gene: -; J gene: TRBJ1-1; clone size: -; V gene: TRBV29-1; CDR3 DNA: TGCAGCGTTGTTTTCCGGGCTTCAGAAGCTTTCTTT; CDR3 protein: CSVVFRASEAFF
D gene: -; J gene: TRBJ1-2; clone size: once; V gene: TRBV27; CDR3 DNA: TGTGCCAGCACCCCAAACGGGGCGAGTTGGGACTATGGCTACACCTTC; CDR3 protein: CASTPNGASWDYGYTF
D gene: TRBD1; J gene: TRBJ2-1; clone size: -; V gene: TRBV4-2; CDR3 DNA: TGTGCCAGCAGCCAAGAGAACAGGGGTAACAATGAGCAGTTCTTC; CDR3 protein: CASSQENRGNNEQFF
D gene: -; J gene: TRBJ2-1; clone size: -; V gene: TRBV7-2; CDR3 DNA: TGTGCCAGCAGTCCAAACCTACGAGGGGATTCCTACAATGAGCAGTTCTTC; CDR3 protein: CASSPNLRGDSYNEQFF
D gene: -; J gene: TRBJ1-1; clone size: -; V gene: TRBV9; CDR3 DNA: TGTGCCAGCAGCGTAGGGCGCCAGGGGAACACTGAAGCTTTCTTT; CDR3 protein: CASSVGRQGNTEAFF
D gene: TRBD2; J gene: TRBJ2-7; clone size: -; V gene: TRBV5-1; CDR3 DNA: TGCGCCAGCAGCTCAGCGGGAGATGGGTCCTACGAGCAGTACTTC; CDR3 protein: CASSSAGDGSYEQYF
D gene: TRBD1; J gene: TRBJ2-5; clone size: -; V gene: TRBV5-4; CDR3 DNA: TGTGCCAGCAGCAAAGGACAGGGGGCCCTCCAAGAGACCCAGTACTTC; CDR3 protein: CASSKGQGALQETQYF
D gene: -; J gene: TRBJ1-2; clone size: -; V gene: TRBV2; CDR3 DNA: TGTGCCAGCAGTGCCGTTAACTATGGCTACACCTTC; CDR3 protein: CASSAVNYGYTF
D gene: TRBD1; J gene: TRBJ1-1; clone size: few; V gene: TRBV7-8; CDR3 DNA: TGTGCCAGCAGCCCCCTGGGACAGCATAACACTGAAGCTTTCTTT; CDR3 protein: CASSPLGQHNTEAFF
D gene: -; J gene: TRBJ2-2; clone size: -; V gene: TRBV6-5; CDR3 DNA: TGTGCCAGCAGTTACTATGGGACAACTTACACCGGGGAGCTGTTTTTT; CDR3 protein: CASSYYGTTYTGELFF
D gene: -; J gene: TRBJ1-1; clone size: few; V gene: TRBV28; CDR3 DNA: TGTGCCAGCAGTTCTCGAAGCCGCCTGAACACTGAAGCTTTCTTT; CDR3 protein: CASSSRSRLNTEAFF
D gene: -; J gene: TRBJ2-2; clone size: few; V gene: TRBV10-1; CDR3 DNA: TGCGCCAGCAGCCTAGCCGTGGGGACCGGGGAGCTGTTTTTT; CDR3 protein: CASSLAVGTGELFF
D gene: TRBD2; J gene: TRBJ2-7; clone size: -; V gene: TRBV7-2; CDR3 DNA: TGTGCCAGCAGCTTTACTAGCGGGAAAGACTACGAGCAGTACTTC; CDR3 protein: CASSFTSGKDYEQYF
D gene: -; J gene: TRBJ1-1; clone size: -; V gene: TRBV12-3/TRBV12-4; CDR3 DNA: TGTGCCAGCAGCCGTGGACCTAACACTGAAGCTTTCTTT; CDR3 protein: CASSRGPNTEAFF
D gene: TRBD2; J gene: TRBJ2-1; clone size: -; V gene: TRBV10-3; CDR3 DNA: TGTGCCATCAGCGCTAGCGGGGGGGCCAACAATGAGCAGTTCTTC; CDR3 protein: CAISASGGANNEQFF
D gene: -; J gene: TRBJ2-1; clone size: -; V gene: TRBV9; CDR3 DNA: TGTGCCAGCAGCGTTGGGACTTTGCGCGATGAGCAGTTCTTC; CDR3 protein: CASSVGTLRDEQFF
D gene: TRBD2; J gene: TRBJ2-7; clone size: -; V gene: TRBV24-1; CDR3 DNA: TGTGCCACCAGCGATAGCGGGAGACCTTGGGAGCAGTACTTC; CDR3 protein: CATSDSGRPWEQYF
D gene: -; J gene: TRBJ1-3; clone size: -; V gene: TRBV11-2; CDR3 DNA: TGTGCCAGCAGCTTAGAGGTAGAGGGAAACACCATATATTTT; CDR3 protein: CASSLEVEGNTIYF
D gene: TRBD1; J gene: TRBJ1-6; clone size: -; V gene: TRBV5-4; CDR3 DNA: TGTGCCAGCAGCCTGCGGGACAGGGGTTCACCCCTCCACTTT; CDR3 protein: CASSLRDRGSPLHF
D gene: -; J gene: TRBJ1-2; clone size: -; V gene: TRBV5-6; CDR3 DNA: TGTGCCAGCAGCTTGGCAGGGTATGGCTACACCTTC; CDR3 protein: CASSLAGYGYTF
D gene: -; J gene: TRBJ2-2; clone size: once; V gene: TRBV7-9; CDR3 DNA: TGTGCCAGCAGCTTAGAGGGGGTGAACGCCGGGGAGCTGTTTTTT; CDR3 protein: CASSLEGVNAGELFF
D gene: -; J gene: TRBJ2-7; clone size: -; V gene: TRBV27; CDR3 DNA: TGTGCCAGCAGTTTAAGGGGGGTGAGCTCCTACGAGCAGTACTTC; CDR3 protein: CASSLRGVSSYEQYF
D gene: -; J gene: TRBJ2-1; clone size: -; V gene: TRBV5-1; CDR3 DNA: TGCGCCAGCAGCTCCGGGACCCCAATATACAATGAGCAGTTCTTC; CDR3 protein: CASSSGTPIYNEQFF
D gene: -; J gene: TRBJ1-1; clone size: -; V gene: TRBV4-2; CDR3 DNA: TGTGCCAGCAGCCAAGTATGGCGACAGCCGAACACTGAAGCTTTCTTT; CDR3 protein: CASSQVWRQPNTEAFF
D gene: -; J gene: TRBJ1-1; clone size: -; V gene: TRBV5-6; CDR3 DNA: TGTGCCAGCAGCCTAACGGGGGTCACTGAAGCTTTCTTT; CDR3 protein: CASSLTGVTEAFF
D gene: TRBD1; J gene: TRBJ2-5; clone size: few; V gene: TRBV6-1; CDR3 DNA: TGTGCCAGCAGTGAAGCAGACGGGACAGGAGATGTGACCCAGTACTTC; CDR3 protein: CASSEADGTGDVTQYF
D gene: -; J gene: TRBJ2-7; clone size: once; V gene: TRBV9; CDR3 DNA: TGTGCCAGCAGCGTAGGACAGAGACAGCGATACGAGCAGTACTTC; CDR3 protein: CASSVGQRQRYEQYF
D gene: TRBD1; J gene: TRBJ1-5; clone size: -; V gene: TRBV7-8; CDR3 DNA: TGTGCCAGCAGCTTAACCCGAGACAGGGGGCATCAGCCCCAGCATTTT; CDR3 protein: CASSLTRDRGHQPQHF
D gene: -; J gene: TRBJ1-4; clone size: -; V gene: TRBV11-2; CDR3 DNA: TGTGCCAGCAGCTACGATACAGGGTCTGAAAAACTGTTTTTT; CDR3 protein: CASSYDTGSEKLFF